These 26 T cell receptor beta chains originate from one sample sequenced in a study of cytomegalovirus exposure and HLA in healthy donors. The PCR had 60 Vbeta and 13 Jbeta primers. Assay: immunoSEQ multiplex PCR; the TCRdb copy retains only in-frame clones and omits some. The repertoire holds 150,000 to 200,000 clones, roughly 85% seen once, with around 1% in the top ten. The sequenced sample consisted of PBMCs. Receptor source: a woman in her forties or fifties in good health and CMV-seropositive.

The rearrangement links TRBV30 to TRBJ1-4, with 8 bases aligning to TRBD1. Germline-derived CDR1 and CDR2 are GTSNPN and SVGIG (reference sequence). This CDR3 region has 14 residues. With 1 base clipped from V and 10 bases from J, the junction kept 8 bases outside the gene matches. CDR3 DNA sequence: TGTGCCTGGAGTGCCACAGGGGGTGTTGGAAAACTGTTTTTT. Translated, it gives CAWSATGGVGKLFF. Filled out from reference TRBV30 and TRBJ1-4, the complete variable domain reads SQTIHQWPATLVQPVGSPLSLECTVEGTSNPNLYWYRQAAGRGLQLLFYSVGIGQISSEVPQNLSASRPQDRQFILSSKKLLLSDSGFYLCAWSATGGVGKLFFGSGTQLSVL.

A note on this clone: At the DNA level, this CDR3 is encoded by other sequences in the same sample as well. The rearrangement links TRBV6-6 to TRBJ1-1; maybe TRBD1 (5 bases). CDR1 and CDR2 from the germline V gene are MNHNY and SVGAGI (reference sequence). The CDR3 covers 11 residues. Trimming took off 2 bases at V and 7 bases at J, with 5 bases between the two ends. The CDR3 sequence is CASSYRGEAFF. The CDR3 coding sequence is TGTGCCAGCAGTTACAGGGGTGAAGCTTTCTTT.

The chain uses TRBV28 and TRBJ2-7; TRBD1 agrees at 7 bases. Trimming at V came to 4 bases and at J to 0 bases, leaving 9 bases not matched to a gene. Germline loops: CDR1 MDHEN, CDR2 SYDVKM. This CDR3 has 16 amino acids. The CDR3 DNA sequence: TGTGCCAGCAGTTCCTCCTGGGACAGTATCTCCTACGAGCAGTACTTC. Residues: CASSSSWDSISYEQYF.

This clone has a handful of counts. The chain links TRBV9 to TRBJ2-1, with D tentatively TRBD1 (6 bases). Trimming took 0 bases from V and 5 from J, leaving 9 bases between them. This CDR3 has 14 amino acids. CDR1 and CDR2 (germline): SGDLS, YYNGEE. CDR3 nucleotide sequence: TGTGCCAGCAGCGTAGGAGGACAGAACAATGAGCAGTTCTTC. Protein sequence: CASSVGGQNNEQFF.

J is TRBJ2-3 and V is TRBV9, with 8 bases identical to TRBD2. The length of the CDR3 is 15 residues. CDR1 and CDR2 (germline): SGDLS, YYNGEE. The trim removed 1 base at V and 5 bases at J, leaving 6 bases unmatched. For the CDR3, the DNA is TGTGCCAGCAGCGTAAGCGGGACTAGTAGAGATACGCAGTATTTT. Translated: CASSVSGTSRDTQYF.

The V and J genes are TRBV19 and TRBJ1-4; TRBD1 matches at 7 bases. Germline loops: CDR1 LNHDA, CDR2 SQIVND (reference sequence). The CDR3 is made up of 14 amino acids. J gave up 10 bases and V 7 bases, and 12 bases lay outside the gene matches. Here the CDR3 reads CASTSSPGQAKLFF. The CDR3 DNA is TGTGCCAGTACCTCCTCACCCGGACAGGCAAAACTGTTTTTT.

The chain employs TRBV10-2 and TRBJ2-2; D not resolved. With 8 bases removed from V and 1 base from J, the gap between germline ends came to 2 bases. The CDR3 runs 11 residues. Germline V gives CDR1 WSHSY, CDR2 SAAADI. The CDR3 DNA follows: TGCGCCAGCCGGAACACCGGGGAGCTGTTTTTT. Protein sequence: CASRNTGELFF.

The V gene is TRBV9, the J gene TRBJ2-1, with D maybe TRBD2 (5 bases). V lost 2 bases and J lost 1, with 13 bases in between. The CDR3 covers 16 residues. The germline V gene encodes CDR1 SGDLS and CDR2 YYNGEE. The CDR3 DNA sequence: TGTGCCAGCAGCGTCGAGGGCCACTATTCCTACAATGAGCAGTTCTTC. Its protein product is CASSVEGHYSYNEQFF.

The CDR3 DNA reads TGTGCCAGCAACCGGGGGTCGGGGAAGCAGTACTTC. Encoded protein: CASNRGSGKQYF. The J gene is TRBJ2-7, the V gene TRBV7-4; TRBD2 might be the D (6 bases). With 7 bases removed from V and 8 bases from J, the gap between germline ends came to 15 bases. The CDR3 has 12 residues. Germline CDR1 is SGHVT and CDR2 is SQSDAQ.

The chain employs TRBV7-9 and TRBJ2-5; weak D call: TRBD2 (7 bases). The CDR3 is made up of 18 amino acids. Germline V lookup: CDR1 SEHNR, CDR2 FQNEAQ (reference sequence). Trimming stripped 0 bases from V and 5 bases from J, with 22 bases between. The CDR3: CASSLAPQWRGRGETQYF. CDR3 coding DNA: TGTGCCAGCAGCTTAGCGCCCCAGTGGCGGGGGCGGGGGGAGACCCAGTACTTC.

The J gene is TRBJ2-3, the V gene TRBV25-1; the D gene is possibly TRBD2 (6 bases). Germline V CDR1 and CDR2: MGHDK, SYGVNS. CDR3 size: 12 residues. V lost 4 bases and J 4 bases, leaving 6 bases between the germline ends. CDR3 DNA sequence: TGTGCCAGCAGTGTAGCGGCAGATACGCAGTATTTT. Its protein is CASSVAADTQYF.

The rearrangement links TRBV2 to TRBJ1-4, with D perhaps matching TRBD1 (5 bases). The CDR3 has 17 residues. Germline CDR1 and CDR2: SNHLY and FYNNEI. Between the trimmed V and J ends, which lost 7 bases and 0 bases, there was a span of 18 bases. CDR3 in DNA: TGTGCCAGCAAATCCAGGGCCAGTGTTGCAACTAATGAAAAACTGTTTTTT. This gives the protein CASKSRASVATNEKLFF.

This clone was seen only once. J is TRBJ2-1 and V is TRBV6-1; 9 bases are a match to TRBD2. Germline trimming cut 8 bases from V and 7 bases from J; bases unmatched to any gene: 9. The CDR3 sequence is 14 residues long. Looked up from germline, CDR1 is MNHNS and CDR2 is SASEGT. CDR3: CASHSGSGGNEQFF. CDR3 bases: TGTGCCAGCCATAGCGGGAGTGGAGGAAATGAGCAGTTCTTC.

J is TRBJ1-2 and V is TRBV15, with D hard to call. V shed 1 base and J shed 5 bases, with 8 bases lying between them. The CDR3 spans 13 residues. CDR1 is LNHNV and CDR2 is YYDKDF in the germline V gene (reference sequence). CDR3 nucleotide sequence: TGTGCCACCAGCAGAGGAGGGCCTTATGGCTACACCTTC. This sequence encodes CATSRGGPYGYTF.

V and J are TRBV19 and TRBJ2-1; D call uncertain. This CDR3 has 17 residues. Germline V lookup: CDR1 LNHDA, CDR2 SQIVND (reference sequence). The V and J ends lost 1 base and 0 bases respectively, with 13 bases between them. For the CDR3, the DNA is TGTGCCAGTAGTATAGGCGGAGCCCGAAGCTCCTACAATGAGCAGTTCTTC. Residues: CASSIGGARSSYNEQFF.

The CDR3, as DNA: TGCGCCAGCAGCCCGGTGCAGTTCTTC. Translation: CASSPVQFF. The chain is built from TRBV23-1 and TRBJ2-1; no clear D gene. TRBV23-1 is known as an ORF, though its function is uncertain. V was trimmed by 6 bases and J by 12 bases, leaving 6 bases between them. This CDR3 is 9 amino acids long.

This clone showed up just once. The chain couples TRBV2 to TRBJ2-3, with D tentatively TRBD2 (6 bases). The length of the CDR3 is 14 residues. V dropped 8 bases and J dropped 0 bases, with 12 bases sitting between them. Germline assignment: CDR1 SNHLY and CDR2 FYNNEI. CDR3 nucleotides: TGTGCCAGCTCAGCGGGCCCTAGCACAGATACGCAGTATTTT. Protein product: CASSAGPSTDTQYF.

The chain links TRBV7-9 to TRBJ1-2, with D unresolved. Germline assignment: CDR1 SEHNR and CDR2 FQNEAQ (reference sequence). Trimming cost V 4 bases and J 5 bases, with 5 bases left between them. This CDR3 spans 11 amino acids. The CDR3 DNA follows: TGTGCCAGCAGCTCGTTGTATGGCTACACCTTC. It specifies CASSSLYGYTF. The full variable domain, completed using reference TRBV7-9 and TRBJ1-2, is DTGVSQNPRHKITKRGQNVTFRCDPISEHNRLYWYRQTLGQGPEFLTYFQNEAQLEKSRLLSDRFSAERPKGSFSTLEIQRTEQGDSAMYLCASSSLYGYTFGSGTRLTVV.

V is TRBV4-1 and J is TRBJ2-3; 8 positions agree with TRBD2. CDR1 and CDR2 (germline): MGHRA, YSYEKL. The CDR3 sequence is 16 residues long. Trimming cost V 0 bases and J 6 bases; bases outside gene matches: 8. The CDR3 coding sequence is TGCGCCAGCAGCCAAGATATAGCGGGAAGTGTTGATACGCAGTATTTT. Translated: CASSQDIAGSVDTQYF.

The chain couples TRBV2 to TRBJ2-1; maybe TRBD2 (5 bases). The V gene's germline CDR1 is SNHLY and CDR2 FYNNEI. The CDR3 consists of 13 residues. Trimming pared 8 bases from V and 2 bases from J, leaving 10 bases between. In nucleotides, the CDR3 is TGTGCCAGCTTGAGCGGAACCTACAATGAGCAGTTCTTC. Amino acid sequence: CASLSGTYNEQFF.

This clone was seen a few times. V usage is TRBV4-1 and J usage is TRBJ2-2; TRBD1 might be the D (6 bases). The ends were cut back, 0 bases at V and 2 bases at J, with 10 bases in the middle. The CDR3 extends over 16 amino acids. Germline CDR1 reads MGHRA; CDR2 reads YSYEKL. CDR3 DNA sequence: TGCGCCAGCAGCCAAGACAGGGGCCACAACACCGGGGAGCTGTTTTTT. It encodes CASSQDRGHNTGELFF.

The V call is TRBV5-5, the J call TRBJ2-3; TRBD1 matches 7 bases. V was pared by 5 bases and J by 0 bases, with 9 bases of the junction left unmatched. Per the germline V gene, CDR1 is SGHKS and CDR2 is YYEKEE (reference sequence). There are 16 residues in the CDR3. CDR3 sequence (DNA): TGTGCCAGCAGTACCACCGGGACAGCGAGCACAGATACGCAGTATTTT. It encodes CASSTTGTASTDTQYF.

This chain connects TRBV2 to TRBJ1-3; D ambiguous. V was shortened by 3 bases and J by 1 base, with 4 bases between the two germline ends. Germline V CDR1 and CDR2: SNHLY, FYNNEI. The CDR3 sequence is 13 residues long. The CDR3 loop is CASSERSGNTIYF. The CDR3 DNA reads TGTGCCAGCAGTGAGAGGTCTGGAAACACCATATATTTT.

V is TRBV6-5 and J is TRBJ2-7, with 9 positions matching TRBD1. The V gene end was trimmed by 2 bases and the J gene end by 5 bases; junction bases not matched to a gene: 4. CDR1 and CDR2 (germline): MNHEY, SVGAGI. The CDR3 runs to 14 residues. CDR3 DNA: TGTGCCAGCAGTTACCCGGGACAGGGCCACGAGCAGTACTTC. It is translated as CASSYPGQGHEQYF.

The chain carries TRBV5-1 and TRBJ1-2; D gene ambiguous. This CDR3 contains 14 residues. V was cut by 5 bases and J by 2 bases, with 13 bases left in between. Germline CDR1 and CDR2: SGHRS and YFSETQ. The DNA for the CDR3 is TGCGCCAGCAGTTTGACGTCGGGGAACTATGGCTACACCTTC. Its protein product is CASSLTSGNYGYTF.

The chain combines TRBV7-9 with TRBJ1-2; 9 bases are shared with TRBD1. There are 15 residues in the CDR3. After removal of 4 bases from V and 4 bases from J, the junction contained 7 bases not matched to a gene. Germline-derived CDR1 and CDR2 are SEHNR and FQNEAQ (reference sequence). The CDR3 loop reads CASSSRTGEGYGYTF. The CDR3 DNA sequence: TGTGCCAGCAGCTCCCGGACAGGGGAAGGCTATGGCTACACCTTC. Full variable domain (remainder filled in from reference TRBV7-9 and TRBJ1-2): DTGVSQNPRHKITKRGQNVTFRCDPISEHNRLYWYRQTLGQGPEFLTYFQNEAQLEKSRLLSDRFSAERPKGSFSTLEIQRTEQGDSAMYLCASSSRTGEGYGYTFGSGTRLTVV.